Below are 13 T cell receptor beta chains sequenced from a single sample in a study of T-cell memory formation after mild COVID-19. TCRdb called the 5' RACE reads again in MiXCR, with one record for every CDR3 protein. Here the sample spans some 300,000 distinct CDR3 sequences, approximately 22% being singletons. The specimen sequenced was PBMCs or a T cell subset sorted from them (not recorded which). The source is a man between 18 and 35 years old who had mild COVID-19 (a few samples of this study predate the infection). Cell type and time point are not known.

This clonotype was seen a handful of times. The V call is TRBV14, the J call TRBJ2-7; D may be TRBD1 (6 bases). CDR1 SGHDN and CDR2 FVKESK come from the germline V gene. V was pared by 0 bases and J by 6 bases, with 15 bases between. The CDR3 totals 15 residues. CDR3 in DNA: TGTGCCAGCAGCCAAGATCAAACAGGGCCCGCCGAGCAGTACTTC. Its protein is CASSQDQTGPAEQYF.

This sequence joins TRBV20-1 and TRBJ2-5, with TRBD2 matching 11 bases. Looked up from germline, CDR1 is DFQATT and CDR2 is SNEGSKA (reference sequence). CDR3 size: 17 residues. Losses at the gene ends were 0 bases for V and 2 bases for J; bases not matched to a gene: 8. CDR3 residues: CSARDWRSSGGQETQYF. The CDR3 region has the DNA TGCAGTGCTAGAGATTGGAGGTCTAGCGGGGGGCAAGAGACCCAGTACTTC.

V is TRBV4-3 and J is TRBJ2-7, with D perhaps being TRBD1 or TRBD2 (5 bases each). CDR1 and CDR2 from the germline V gene are LGHNA and YSLEER. The CDR3 length is 13 residues. Trimming pared 5 bases from V and 6 bases from J, leaving 14 bases between. The CDR3 sequence: CASSGGVHGEQYF. In DNA form, the CDR3 reads TGCGCCAGCAGCGGGGGAGTTCACGGCGAGCAGTACTTC.

The V and J genes are TRBV20-1 and TRBJ1-2; the D gene is possibly TRBD1 (6 bases). The V end was cut by 3 bases, the J end by 8 bases, with 16 bases between. Germline CDR1 DFQATT, CDR2 SNEGSKA (reference sequence). The CDR3 contains 13 residues. CDR3: CSARVPGAGGYTF. The CDR3 DNA sequence: TGCAGTGCTAGGGTCCCAGGGGCGGGCGGCTACACCTTC.

This clonotype was counted between two and nine times. V gene TRBV10-2 combines with J gene TRBJ1-5; D might be TRBD1 (6 bases). The CDR3 has 17 amino acids. Germline CDR1 is WSHSY and CDR2 is SAAADI. V lost 0 bases and J 0 bases, leaving 12 bases between the germline ends. The CDR3 region is CASSESGGHYSNQPQHF. Written as DNA, the CDR3 is TGCGCCAGCAGTGAGTCGGGGGGACACTATAGCAATCAGCCCCAGCATTTT.

In this sample, this clonotype turned up a few times. The rearrangement joins TRBV6-6 to TRBJ2-5; maybe TRBD1 (6 bases). The V and J ends lost 6 bases and 5 bases respectively, with 19 bases between them. This CDR3 contains 15 residues. Looked up from germline, CDR1 is MNHNY and CDR2 is SVGAGI (reference sequence). CDR3 sequence reads: CASSKTLQGWETQYF. The CDR3 DNA reads as TGTGCCAGCAGCAAAACGTTACAGGGTTGGGAGACCCAGTACTTC.

The chain links TRBV11-2 to TRBJ2-1, with 8 positions matching TRBD2. The CDR3 consists of 16 residues. V lost 5 bases and J lost 0; bases outside the gene matches: 6. Germline CDR1 is SGHAT and CDR2 is FQNNGV. This chain's CDR3 is CASSLHSGGSYNEQFF. The CDR3 DNA follows: TGTGCCAGCAGCCTGCACAGCGGGGGCTCCTACAATGAGCAGTTCTTC.

At least ten counts were recorded for this clonotype. The chain couples TRBV5-1 to TRBJ2-7; D is unresolved. The CDR3 consists of 14 residues. Germline-derived CDR1 and CDR2 are SGHRS and YFSETQ. The V end lost 4 bases, the J end lost 2 bases, and 13 bases lay between the germline ends. DNA of the CDR3: TGCGCCAGCAGCCTGGAGACGAGAACCTACGAGCAGTACTTC. Its protein is CASSLETRTYEQYF.

This clonotype was recorded a few times. This sequence joins TRBV6-5 and TRBJ2-5, with 8 bases lining up with TRBD1. The V segment lost 6 bases and the J segment 4 bases; nucleotides outside the gene matches: 4. CDR3 length: 13 amino acids. Germline values: CDR1 MNHEY, CDR2 SVGAGI. The CDR3 here is CASSKTGVETQYF. CDR3 bases: TGTGCCAGCAGCAAGACAGGGGTAGAGACCCAGTACTTC.

This chain connects TRBV6-5 to TRBJ1-5; no reliable D call. From germline, CDR1 is MNHEY and CDR2 SVGAGI. CDR3 length: 14 residues. Between the trimmed V and J ends, which lost 2 bases and 7 bases, there was a span of 12 bases. Written as DNA, the CDR3 is TGTGCCAGCAGTTACATAAGGAGGGAACAGCCCCAGCATTTT. It yields the protein CASSYIRREQPQHF.

This clonotype turned up a few times. The gene calls are TRBV29-1 and TRBJ1-1; D is uncertain. V was clipped by 1 base and J by 1 base, with 7 bases between them. CDR1 SQVTM and CDR2 ANQGSEA come from the germline V gene. This CDR3 is 13 amino acids long. The CDR3 is CSVEVGWNTEAFF. The CDR3 nucleotides are TGCAGCGTTGAAGTGGGTTGGAACACTGAAGCTTTCTTT.

This clonotype appeared a few times. This chain uses TRBV5-1 with TRBJ1-2; 11 nucleotides align to TRBD1. V dropped 4 bases and J dropped 5; count of bases not matched to a gene: 7. Germline V gives CDR1 SGHRS, CDR2 YFSETQ. CDR3 length: 15 residues. DNA of the CDR3: TGCGCCAGCAGCAGACGGGACAGGGGGGAGTATGGCTACACCTTC. It is translated as CASSRRDRGEYGYTF.

This chain joins TRBV29-1 and TRBJ1-2, with a possible D match to TRBD1 (5 bases). CDR3 length: 15 residues. The V gene lost 4 bases and the J gene lost 4 bases, with 19 bases spanning the gap. Germline V gene lookup returns CDR1 SQVTM and CDR2 ANQGSEA. The CDR3 loop reads CSVVGGAGYSYGYTF. For the CDR3, the DNA is TGCAGCGTTGTAGGAGGGGCCGGGTATAGCTATGGCTACACCTTC.